Shown below are 18 T cell receptor beta chains from a single sample sequenced in a study of radiotherapy plus CTLA-4 blockade in lung cancer. TCRdb keeps only in-frame clones here, not all; method: immunoSEQ multiplex PCR. The table has over 40,000 clones, approximately 78% seen once. The sample in question was peripheral blood, obtained from a patient treated with radiotherapy plus ipilimumab. These receptors were taken from a human donor with non-small cell lung cancer who had stable disease on radiotherapy plus ipilimumab.

This chain joins TRBV27 and TRBJ2-2; 8 nucleotides line up with TRBD1. The CDR3 extends over 15 amino acids. With 8 bases clipped from V and 2 bases from J, the junction kept 7 bases outside the gene matches. CDR1 is MNHEY and CDR2 is SMNVEV in the germline V gene (reference sequence). The CDR3 nucleotides are TGTGCCAGCCTCAGGGGGCAGGAAAACACCGGGGAGCTGTTTTTT. It specifies CASLRGQENTGELFF.

The CDR3 region has the DNA TGTGCCAGCAGTCCGCGGGATATAGGTGGCGAGCAGTACTTC. This gives the protein CASSPRDIGGEQYF. The gene calls are TRBV27 and TRBJ2-7; perhaps TRBD2 as D (6 bases). Trimming removed 5 bases at V and 6 bases at J, with 17 bases between. The CDR3 is 14 residues long. Looked up from germline, CDR1 is MNHEY and CDR2 is SMNVEV (reference sequence).

The chain has TRBV5-1 and TRBJ1-4, with 9 bases fitting TRBD1. The CDR3 length is 16 residues. Germline trimming cut 4 bases from V and 5 bases from J; bases unmatched to any gene: 9. CDR1 is SGHRS, CDR2 YFSETQ, per germline. The CDR3 protein is CASSGTPGQGNEKLFF. CDR3 DNA: TGCGCCAGCAGCGGCACTCCGGGACAGGGAAATGAAAAACTGTTTTTT.

The chain couples TRBV10-2 to TRBJ2-7; perhaps TRBD2 as D (6 bases). The V gene lost 3 bases and the J gene lost 6 bases, with 15 bases spanning the gap. The CDR3 sequence is 14 residues long. Per germline, CDR1 WSHSY and CDR2 SAAADI. The CDR3 is CASSDPGLRIEQYF. The CDR3 DNA reads TGCGCCAGCAGTGACCCGGGACTGAGGATCGAGCAGTACTTC.

This CDR3 reads CASSLGGSSDTQYF. The DNA of the CDR3 is TGTGCCAGCAGCTTAGGTGGGAGTTCAGATACGCAGTATTTT. The rearrangement joins TRBV11-2 to TRBJ2-3; D is possibly TRBD2 (5 bases). V was trimmed by 1 base and J by 4 bases, leaving 9 bases between them. CDR3 length: 14 residues. In germline, CDR1 is SGHAT, CDR2 FQNNGV.

The rearrangement uses TRBV29-1 and TRBJ1-3; 7 positions match TRBD1. The CDR3 is 14 amino acids. Germline CDR1 and CDR2: SQVTM and ANQGSEA. V dropped 6 bases and J dropped 4; count of bases not matched to a gene: 9. The CDR3 region has the DNA TGCAGCGTGGGTGAGACAGGGACGGGAAACACCATATATTTT. Its translation: CSVGETGTGNTIYF. Filled out from reference TRBV29-1 and TRBJ1-3, the complete variable domain reads SAVISQKPSRDICQRGTSLTIQCQVDSQVTMMFWYRQQPGQSLTLIATANQGSEATYESGFVIDKFPISRPNLTFSTLTVSNMSPEDSSIYLCSVGETGTGNTIYFGEGSWLTVV.

The V call is TRBV27, the J call TRBJ1-2; TRBD1 is a possible D gene (5 bases). This CDR3 spans 13 amino acids. V lost 2 bases and J lost 4, with 8 bases in between. The V gene's germline CDR1 is MNHEY and CDR2 SMNVEV (reference sequence). The CDR3 sequence is CASSLDRSYGYTF. CDR3 DNA: TGTGCCAGCAGTTTAGACAGATCCTATGGCTACACCTTC.

This clone was recorded once. The rearrangement links TRBV6-5 to TRBJ2-2; 9 bases fit TRBD1. This CDR3 is built from 16 residues. Looked up from germline, CDR1 is MNHEY and CDR2 is SVGAGI. With 4 bases clipped from V and 0 bases from J, the junction kept 3 bases outside the gene matches. The CDR3 nucleotides are TGTGCCAGCAGTTCCCGACAGGGGGCGAACACCGGGGAGCTGTTTTTT. Amino acids: CASSSRQGANTGELFF.

The chain employs TRBV5-5 and TRBJ2-7, with TRBD1 matching over 7 bases. This CDR3 is built from 16 residues. Unmatched junction bases numbered 13, after V lost 0 bases and J lost 7 bases. Germline CDR1 reads SGHKS; CDR2 reads YYEKEE (reference sequence). DNA of the CDR3: TGTGCCAGCAGCTTGGAAGGTCTGGGCAGGGGGAGAGAGCAGTACTTC. Translating gives CASSLEGLGRGREQYF.

V usage is TRBV27 and J usage is TRBJ1-5, with D unresolved. Germline lookup yields CDR1 MNHEY and CDR2 SMNVEV (reference sequence). The ends were cut back, 3 bases at V and 5 bases at J, with 11 bases in the middle. The CDR3 covers 14 residues. CDR3 loop: CASSLMRADQPQHF. Written as DNA, the CDR3 is TGTGCCAGCAGTTTGATGAGGGCCGATCAGCCCCAGCATTTT.

The genes are TRBV5-1 and TRBJ1-6; D is ambiguous. V gave up 0 bases and J gave up 6 bases, with 10 bases separating them. Germline CDR1 reads SGHRS; CDR2 reads YFSETQ. This CDR3 spans 15 amino acids. Here the CDR3 reads CASSLAGRGNSPLHF. CDR3 DNA sequence: TGCGCCAGCAGCTTGGCGGGCCGGGGTAATTCACCCCTCCACTTT. The complete variable domain, with remaining parts taken from reference TRBV5-1 and TRBJ1-6, reads KAGVTQTPRYLIKTRGQQVTLSCSPISGHRSVSWYQQTPGQGLQFLFEYFSETQRNKGNFPGRFSGRQFSNSRSEMNVSTLELGDSALYLCASSLAGRGNSPLHFGNGTRLTVT.

This clone has a single count. The V call is TRBV4-2, the J call TRBJ2-7; tentative D call: TRBD2 (6 bases). This CDR3 has 14 residues. Germline assignment: CDR1 LGHNA and CDR2 YNFKEQ. The V gene lost 8 bases and the J gene lost 2 bases, with 16 bases spanning the gap. The CDR3 region is CASRGGATPYEQYF. The CDR3 nucleotides read TGTGCCAGCCGGGGCGGGGCTACTCCCTACGAGCAGTACTTC.

The rearrangement joins TRBV5-1 to TRBJ2-5; 10 bases are a match to TRBD2. The trim removed 5 bases at V and 7 bases at J, leaving 5 bases unmatched. This CDR3 has 13 residues. Looked up from germline, CDR1 is SGHRS and CDR2 is YFSETQ. As DNA, the CDR3 is TGCGCCAGCAGAGCTAGCGGGGGCGGGACCCAGTACTTC. Translating gives CASRASGGGTQYF.

The chain joins TRBV7-2 to TRBJ2-1; 11 bases are a match to TRBD2. The V segment lost 1 base and the J segment 7 bases; nucleotides outside the gene matches: 12. The CDR3 extends over 18 amino acids. CDR1 is SGHTA and CDR2 is FQGNSA in the germline V gene. CDR3 bases: TGTGCCAGCAGCTTAGTATCGTCGCGACTAGCGGGATCTAATGAGCAGTTCTTC. Translation gives CASSLVSSRLAGSNEQFF.

This chain uses TRBV4-3 with TRBJ2-1; D might be TRBD1 (6 bases). V gave up 0 bases and J gave up 0 bases, with 12 bases separating them. This CDR3 is 17 amino acids long. Germline V CDR1 and CDR2: LGHNA, YSLEER. The CDR3 coding sequence is TGCGCCAGCAGCCAAGATCTGCAGGACAGCTCCTACAATGAGCAGTTCTTC. Translated: CASSQDLQDSSYNEQFF.

The chain carries TRBV4-3 and TRBJ2-2, with D maybe TRBD2 (7 bases). V was trimmed by 0 bases and J by 5 bases, leaving 10 bases between them. The germline V gene encodes CDR1 LGHNA and CDR2 YSLEER. The CDR3 loop spans 15 amino acids. The CDR3 is CASSQEGGLTGELFF. The CDR3 nucleotides read TGCGCCAGCAGCCAAGAGGGGGGGCTTACCGGGGAGCTGTTTTTT.

V is TRBV30 and J is TRBJ2-3; D remains ambiguous. Trimming cost V 0 bases and J 6 bases, with 10 bases left between them. This CDR3 is built from 13 residues. CDR1 GTSNPN and CDR2 SVGIG come from the germline V gene (reference sequence). CDR3 loop: CAWSVPPQDTQYF. In DNA, the CDR3 is TGTGCCTGGAGTGTACCGCCCCAGGATACGCAGTATTTT. Full variable domain (remainder filled in from reference TRBV30 and TRBJ2-3): SQTIHQWPATLVQPVGSPLSLECTVEGTSNPNLYWYRQAAGRGLQLLFYSVGIGQISSEVPQNLSASRPQDRQFILSSKKLLLSDSGFYLCAWSVPPQDTQYFGPGTRLTVL.

The chain recombines TRBV7-2 with TRBJ2-3; no definite D call. Per germline, CDR1 SGHTA and CDR2 FQGNSA. Trimming pared 7 bases from V and 3 bases from J, leaving 11 bases between. The CDR3 runs 13 residues. The CDR3 sequence: CASTPLRTDTQYF. DNA of the CDR3: TGTGCCAGCACTCCCCTTAGAACAGATACGCAGTATTTT.